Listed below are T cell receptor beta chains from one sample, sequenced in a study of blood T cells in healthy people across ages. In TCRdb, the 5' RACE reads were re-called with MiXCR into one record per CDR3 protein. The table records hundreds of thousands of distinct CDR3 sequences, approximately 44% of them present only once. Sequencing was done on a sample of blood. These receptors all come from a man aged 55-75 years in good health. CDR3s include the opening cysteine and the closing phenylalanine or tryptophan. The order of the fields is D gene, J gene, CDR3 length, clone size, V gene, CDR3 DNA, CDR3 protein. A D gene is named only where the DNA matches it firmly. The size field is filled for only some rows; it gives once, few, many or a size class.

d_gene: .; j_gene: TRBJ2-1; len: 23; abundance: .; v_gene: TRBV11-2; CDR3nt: TGTGCCAGCAGCTTAGGGGTTTATGTTGGCCCGGGACGGCTTGTAAGCTCCTACAATGAGCAGTTCTTC; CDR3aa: CASSLGVYVGPGRLVSSYNEQFF
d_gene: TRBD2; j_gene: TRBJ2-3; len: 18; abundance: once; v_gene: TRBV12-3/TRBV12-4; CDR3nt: TGTGTCAGCAGCCCTGGGACTAGCGGGGGTTCTAGCACAGATACGCAGTATTTT; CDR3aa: CVSSPGTSGGSSTDTQYF
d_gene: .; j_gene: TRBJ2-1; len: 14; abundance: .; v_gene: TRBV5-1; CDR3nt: TGCGCCAGCAGCCCTCCCCTCGCCTACGATGAGCAGTTCTTC; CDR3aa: CASSPPLAYDEQFF
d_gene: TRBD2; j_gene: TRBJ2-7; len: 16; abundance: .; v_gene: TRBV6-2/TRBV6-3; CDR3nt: TGTGCCAGCAGTTCTCAAGGGACTAGCGGAACCTACGAGCAGTACTTC; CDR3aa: CASSSQGTSGTYEQYF
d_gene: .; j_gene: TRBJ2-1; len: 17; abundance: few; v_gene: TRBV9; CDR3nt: TGTGCCAGCAGCCCGCGACTGTACGGGAGCTCCTACAATGAGCAGTTCTTC; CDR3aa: CASSPRLYGSSYNEQFF
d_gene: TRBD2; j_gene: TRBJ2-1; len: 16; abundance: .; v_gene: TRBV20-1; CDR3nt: TGCAGTGCAGTTACCCACGGGGGGGCCTTTTTCAATGAGCAGTTCTTC; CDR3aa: CSAVTHGGAFFNEQFF
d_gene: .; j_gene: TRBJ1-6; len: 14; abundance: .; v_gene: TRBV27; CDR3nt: TGTGCCAGCAAACGGGGACCCTATAATTCACCCCTCCACTTT; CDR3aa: CASKRGPYNSPLHF
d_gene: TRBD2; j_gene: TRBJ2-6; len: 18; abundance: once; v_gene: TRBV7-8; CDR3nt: TGTGCCAGCAGCTTCCGGGGGGGAGGCATCTCTGGGGCCAACGTCCTGACTTTC; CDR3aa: CASSFRGGGISGANVLTF
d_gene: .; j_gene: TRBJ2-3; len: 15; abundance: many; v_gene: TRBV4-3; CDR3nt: TGCGCCAGCAGCCAAGGGCTTTTTGGCACAGATACGCAGTATTTT; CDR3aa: CASSQGLFGTDTQYF
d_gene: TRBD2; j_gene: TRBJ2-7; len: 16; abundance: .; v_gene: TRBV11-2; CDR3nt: TGTGCCAGCAGCTTAACGGCTAGCGGGGGGAACGGCGAGCAGTACTTC; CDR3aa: CASSLTASGGNGEQYF
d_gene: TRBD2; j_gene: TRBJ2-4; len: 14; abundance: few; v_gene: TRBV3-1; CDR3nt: TGTGCCAGCAGCCGGGGACTAGCGGGGGATGAGCAGTACTTC; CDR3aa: CASSRGLAGDEQYF
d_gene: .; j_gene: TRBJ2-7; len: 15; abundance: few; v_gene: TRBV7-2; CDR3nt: TGTGCCAGCAGCTCAGCCAGGACAGTTACCTACGAGCAGTACTTC; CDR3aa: CASSSARTVTYEQYF
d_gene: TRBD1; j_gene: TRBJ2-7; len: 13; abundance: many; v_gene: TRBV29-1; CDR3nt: TGCAGCGTGGCTGGACAGGGAAAATACGAGCAGTACTTC; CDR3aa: CSVAGQGKYEQYF
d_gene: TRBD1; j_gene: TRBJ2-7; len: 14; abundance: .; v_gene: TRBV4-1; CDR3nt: TGCGCCAGCGGCAGGTCCCAGGGGGTGGACGAGCAGTACTTC; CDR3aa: CASGRSQGVDEQYF
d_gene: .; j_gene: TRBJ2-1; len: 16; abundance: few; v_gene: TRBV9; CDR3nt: TGTGCCAGCAGCGTAGGGGGCGGCAGCTCCTACAATGAGCAGTTCTTC; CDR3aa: CASSVGGGSSYNEQFF
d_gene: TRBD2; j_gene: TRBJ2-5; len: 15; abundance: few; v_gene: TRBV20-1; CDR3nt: TGCAGTGCTCCTCTTCCGGGGGGGATACAAGAGACCCAGTACTTC; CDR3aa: CSAPLPGGIQETQYF
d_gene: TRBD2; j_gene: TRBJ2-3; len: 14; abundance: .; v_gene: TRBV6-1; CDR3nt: TGTGCCAGCAGTGAACCAGCGGGAGACAGATACGCGTATTTT; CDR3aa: CASSEPAGDRYAYF
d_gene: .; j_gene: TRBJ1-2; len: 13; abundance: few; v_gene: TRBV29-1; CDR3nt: TGCAGCGTTGAAAGCCAGCCCTACTATGGCTACACCTTC; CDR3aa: CSVESQPYYGYTF
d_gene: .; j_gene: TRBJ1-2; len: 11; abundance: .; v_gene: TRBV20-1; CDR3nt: TGCAGTGCGTACGGGTCGCGCGGCTACACCTTC; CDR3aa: CSAYGSRGYTF
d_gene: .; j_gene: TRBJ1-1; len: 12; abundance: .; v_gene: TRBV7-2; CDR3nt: TGTGCCAGCAGCTTTTCGAGCCTTGAAGCTTTCTTT; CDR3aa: CASSFSSLEAFF
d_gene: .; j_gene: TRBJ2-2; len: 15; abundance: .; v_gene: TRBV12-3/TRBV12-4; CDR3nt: TGTGCCAGCAGTTTCCGGGGGTCGAGCACCGGGGAGCTGTTTTTT; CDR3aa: CASSFRGSSTGELFF
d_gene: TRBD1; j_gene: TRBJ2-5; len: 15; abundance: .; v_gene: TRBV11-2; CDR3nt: TGTGCCAGCAGCTTAGGGGACAGGGTACAAGAGACCCAGTACTTC; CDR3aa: CASSLGDRVQETQYF
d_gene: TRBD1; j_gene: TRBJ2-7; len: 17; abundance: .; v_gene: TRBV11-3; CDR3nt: TGTGCCAGCAGCACCGCGAGAGGACAGGGGTCCAAATACGAGCAGTACTTC; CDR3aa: CASSTARGQGSKYEQYF
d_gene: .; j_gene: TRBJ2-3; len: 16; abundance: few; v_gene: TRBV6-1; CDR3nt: TGTGCCAGCAGTGGTTTTACGATAAGGGGCACAGATACGCAGTATTTT; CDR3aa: CASSGFTIRGTDTQYF
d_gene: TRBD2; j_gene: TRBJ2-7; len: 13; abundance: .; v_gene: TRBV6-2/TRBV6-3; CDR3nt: TGTGCCAGCAACCTCGGGGGGGCCTACGAGCAGTACTTC; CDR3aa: CASNLGGAYEQYF
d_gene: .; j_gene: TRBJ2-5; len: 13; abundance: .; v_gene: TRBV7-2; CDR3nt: TGTGCCAGCAGCCAGGGGATGCGAGAGACCCAGTACTTC; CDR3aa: CASSQGMRETQYF
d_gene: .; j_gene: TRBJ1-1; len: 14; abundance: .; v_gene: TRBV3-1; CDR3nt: TGTGCCAGCAGCCAAGTCGGGTTGAACACTGAAGCTTTCTTT; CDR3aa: CASSQVGLNTEAFF
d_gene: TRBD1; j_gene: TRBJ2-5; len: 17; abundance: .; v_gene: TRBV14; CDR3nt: TGTGCCAGCAGCCAAGGGGGAAACAGGGGATCTTTCTACGGGCAGTACTTC; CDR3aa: CASSQGGNRGSFYGQYF
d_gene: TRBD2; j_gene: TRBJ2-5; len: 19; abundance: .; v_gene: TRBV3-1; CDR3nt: TGTGCCAGCAGCCAGTTTTTAGCGGGGGGATCAGGCAAGGCCGAGACCCAGTACTTC; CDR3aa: CASSQFLAGGSGKAETQYF
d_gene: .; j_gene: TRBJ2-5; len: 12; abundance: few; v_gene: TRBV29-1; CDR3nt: TGCAGCGTTTCAAGTGAAGTAGAGACCCAGTACTTC; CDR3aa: CSVSSEVETQYF
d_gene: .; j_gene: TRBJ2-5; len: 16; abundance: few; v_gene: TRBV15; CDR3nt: TGTGCCACCAGCCCCTTCGCGGACAGTACTTTACATGGGCAGTACTTC; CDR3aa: CATSPFADSTLHGQYF
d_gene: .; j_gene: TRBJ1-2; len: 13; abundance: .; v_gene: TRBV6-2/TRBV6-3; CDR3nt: TGTGCCAGCATAATGGACGGTGGAAGTGGCTACACCTTC; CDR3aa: CASIMDGGSGYTF
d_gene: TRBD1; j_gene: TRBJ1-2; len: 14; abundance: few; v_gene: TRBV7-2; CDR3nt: TGTGCCAGCAGCTTAGGGTTACAGGGGTCTGGCTACACCTTC; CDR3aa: CASSLGLQGSGYTF
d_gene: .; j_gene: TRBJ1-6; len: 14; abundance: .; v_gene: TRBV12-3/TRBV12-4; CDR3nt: TGTGCCAGCAGTACCGGGACGGACAATTCACCCCTCCACTTT; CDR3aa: CASSTGTDNSPLHF
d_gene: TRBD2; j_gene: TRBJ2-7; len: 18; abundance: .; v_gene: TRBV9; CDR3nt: TGTGCCAGCAGCTCCGGACTAGCGGGGGGGCTGGGCTACAATGAGCAGTACTTC; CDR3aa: CASSSGLAGGLGYNEQYF
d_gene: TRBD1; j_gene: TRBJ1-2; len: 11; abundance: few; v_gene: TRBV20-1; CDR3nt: TGCAGTGCCCGACAGGGGTATGGCTACACCTTC; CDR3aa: CSARQGYGYTF
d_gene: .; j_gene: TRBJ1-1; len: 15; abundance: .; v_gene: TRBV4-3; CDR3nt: TGCGCCGGCAGCCTCGGTGGGGCCAGCGACACTGAAGCTTTCTTT; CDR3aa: CAGSLGGASDTEAFF
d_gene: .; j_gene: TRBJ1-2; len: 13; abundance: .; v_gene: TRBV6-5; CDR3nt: TGTGCCAGCAGTTACTCCCGCGGGTATGGCTACACCTTC; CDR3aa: CASSYSRGYGYTF
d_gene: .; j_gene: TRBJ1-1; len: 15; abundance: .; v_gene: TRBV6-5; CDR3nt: TGTGCCAGCAGTTACTTGGGACGCACGAACACTGAAGCTTTCTTT; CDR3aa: CASSYLGRTNTEAFF
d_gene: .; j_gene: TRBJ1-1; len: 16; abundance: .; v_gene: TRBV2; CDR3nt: TGTGCCAGCAGTGCCGAAACCAGGGGTGAGAACACTGAAGCTTTCTTT; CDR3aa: CASSAETRGENTEAFF
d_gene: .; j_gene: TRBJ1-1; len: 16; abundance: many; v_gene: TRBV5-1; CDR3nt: TGCGCCAGCAGCCGGATAATCTCGGACAGAACCCCTGAAGCTTTCTTT; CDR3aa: CASSRIISDRTPEAFF
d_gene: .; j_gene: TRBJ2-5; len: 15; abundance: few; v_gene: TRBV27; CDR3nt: TGTGCCAGCAGCCTTACTACAGTAACCCAAGAGACCCAGTACTTC; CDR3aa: CASSLTTVTQETQYF